This T cell receptor beta chain was sequenced for a study of blood T cell repertoires in COVID-19 (dated by TCRdb to 2020 to 2021). Looking at the study overall: Collaborator samples came from the United States, Italy and Spain and covered acute and convalescent phases of COVID-19. Subjects who had been exposed to COVID-19, were actively infected with it, or had recovered from it provided the deeply sampled blood TCRbeta repertoires that made up the dataset. The prospective study material was composed of cDNA or gDNA derived from T cells, B-cell-depleted T cells, or PBMCs. A de-identified subject ID, COVID-19 status, age in years and sex were almost always included in the sample metadata. Samples were obtained from the ongoing ImmuneRACE study (first 160 participants) and from roughly 1,300 subjects provided by 6 global collaborators. Where available, HLA class I and class II types were obtained from metadata supplied by the sample provider rather than from assay-based typing. The repertoires were released in a freely available public database meant as a resource for research on the immune response to SARS-CoV-2.

The immunoSEQ Assay, a bias-controlled multiplex PCR, was used to amplify TCRbeta CDR3 regions from genomic DNA. In the paper's pipeline: Nucleated cell counts per sample were estimated from amplification of reference gene primers within the assay. To quantify the absolute abundance of each unique TCRbeta CDR3 rearrangement, sequence reads were collapsed and filtered. For each sample, productive Simpson clonality was calculated by taking the square root of Simpson's diversity index across productive rearrangements. TCRdb re-hosts the immuneACCESS table, in-frame sequences only. Its copies lack some clones; in the studies checked, an unresolved V gene accounts for under half of them, and the cause for the rest is not known. V, J and clone size derive from that table, while D and trimming were established from the DNA sequence. The sample table holds some 140,000 clones, of which around 78% were seen once. The ten largest clones take up 10% to 11% of the sample.

As encoded in the germline V gene (reference sequence), CDR1 is LNHDA while CDR2 is SQIVND. V was cut back by 4 bases and J by 5 bases, leaving a gap of 8 bases between them. From cysteine to phenylalanine, the CDR3 is 13 amino acids long. Just CDR3 DNA is preserved here, 39 bases in frame from base 1. Study-wide findings and limitations: The quantity of clinical and demographic metadata differed by source and by participant and was supplied without curation.

In regard to this clone: What antigen it recognizes has not been identified. No base-level quality is on record; no much larger clone is a single base apart.

The collaborating institutions used their own protocols to collect whole blood in K2EDTA tubes. For TCRbeta analysis, collaborators shipped samples in one of three forms: frozen whole blood, isolated PBMCs, or DNA extracted from either of those sample types. The material sequenced was peripheral blood. The TCR sequence derives from a human donor in a cohort sampled during active COVID-19. Recombination connected TRBV19 to TRBJ1-4, with the D gene not confidently named. The sequenced DNA: TGTGCCAGTAGTAGCGGGAGAAATGAAAAACTGTTTTTT. It translates to CASSSGRNEKLFF. Extended through the reference TRBV19 and TRBJ1-4 proteins, this CDR3 yields the full variable domain: DGGITQSPKYLFRKEGQNVTLSCEQNLNHDAMYWYRQDPGQGLRLIYYSQIVNDFQKGDIAEGYSVSREKKESFPLTVTSAQKNPTAFYLCASSSGRNEKLFFGSGTQLSVL.